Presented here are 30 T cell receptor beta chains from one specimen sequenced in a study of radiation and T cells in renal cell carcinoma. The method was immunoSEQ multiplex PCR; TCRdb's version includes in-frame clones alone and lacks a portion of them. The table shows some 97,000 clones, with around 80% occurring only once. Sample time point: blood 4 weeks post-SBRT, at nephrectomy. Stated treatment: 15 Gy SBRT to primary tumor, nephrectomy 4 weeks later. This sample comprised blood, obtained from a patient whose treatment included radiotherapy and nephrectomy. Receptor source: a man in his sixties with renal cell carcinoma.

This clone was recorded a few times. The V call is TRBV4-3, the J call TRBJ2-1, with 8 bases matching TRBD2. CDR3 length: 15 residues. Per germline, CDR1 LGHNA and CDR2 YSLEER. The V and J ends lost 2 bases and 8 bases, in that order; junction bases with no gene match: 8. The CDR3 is CASSQYSGRGYEQFF. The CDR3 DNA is TGCGCCAGCAGCCAATACAGCGGGAGAGGCTATGAGCAGTTCTTC.

DNA for the CDR3: TGTGCCAGCAGCCAAGACCCGGGACTAGCGGGAGGCCCCTCCTTTCTAGCCAAAAACATTCAGTACTTC. Amino acids: CASSQDPGLAGGPSFLAKNIQYF. The rearrangement links TRBV4-2 to TRBJ2-4; 15 bases agree with TRBD2. CDR3 length equals 23 residues. J gave up 0 bases and V 0 bases, and 15 bases lay outside the gene matches. Germline CDR1 is LGHNA and CDR2 is YNFKEQ.

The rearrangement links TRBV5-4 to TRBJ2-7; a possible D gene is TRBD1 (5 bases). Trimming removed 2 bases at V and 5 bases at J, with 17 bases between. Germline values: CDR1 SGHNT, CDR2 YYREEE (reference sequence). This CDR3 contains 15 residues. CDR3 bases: TGTGCCAGCAGCTTTATAACAGGTCTAGGGGACGAGCAGTACTTC. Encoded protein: CASSFITGLGDEQYF. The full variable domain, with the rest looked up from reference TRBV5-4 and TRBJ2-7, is ETGVTQSPTHLIKTRGQQVTLRCSSQSGHNTVSWYQQALGQGPQFIFQYYREEENGRGNFPPRFSGLQFPNYSSELNVNALELDDSALYLCASSFITGLGDEQYFGPGTRLTVT.

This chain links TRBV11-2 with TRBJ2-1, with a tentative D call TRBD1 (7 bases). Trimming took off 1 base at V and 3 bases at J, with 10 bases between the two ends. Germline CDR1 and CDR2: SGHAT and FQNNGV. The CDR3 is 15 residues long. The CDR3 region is CASSLGGTVYNEQFF. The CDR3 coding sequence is TGTGCCAGCAGCTTAGGCGGGACAGTCTACAATGAGCAGTTCTTC.

Here the CDR3 DNA reads TGTGCCAGCAGCCAGGCTAGTGGGGGGGAGACCCAGTACTTC. As protein: CASSQASGGETQYF. J is TRBJ2-5 and V is TRBV5-4, with a possible D match to TRBD2 (6 bases). V lost 4 bases and J lost 5, with 15 bases in between. From germline, CDR1 is SGHNT and CDR2 YYREEE (reference sequence). CDR3 length: 14 amino acids.

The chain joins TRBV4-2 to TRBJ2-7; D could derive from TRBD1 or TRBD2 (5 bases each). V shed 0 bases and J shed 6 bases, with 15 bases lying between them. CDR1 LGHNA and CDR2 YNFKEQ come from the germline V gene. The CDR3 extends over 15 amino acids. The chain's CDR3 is CASSQDMGTGREQYF. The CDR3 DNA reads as TGTGCCAGCAGCCAAGATATGGGGACCGGGCGCGAGCAGTACTTC.

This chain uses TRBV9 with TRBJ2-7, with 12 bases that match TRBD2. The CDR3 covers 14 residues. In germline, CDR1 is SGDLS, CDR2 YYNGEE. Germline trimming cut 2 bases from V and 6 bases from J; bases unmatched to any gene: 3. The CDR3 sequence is CASSVRTSGAEQYF. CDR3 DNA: TGTGCCAGCAGCGTCCGGACTAGCGGGGCCGAGCAGTACTTC.

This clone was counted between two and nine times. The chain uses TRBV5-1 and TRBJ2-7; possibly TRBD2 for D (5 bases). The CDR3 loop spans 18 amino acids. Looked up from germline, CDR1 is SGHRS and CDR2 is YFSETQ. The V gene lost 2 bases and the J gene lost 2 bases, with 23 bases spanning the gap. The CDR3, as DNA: TGCGCCAGCAGCTTCGGAACGCTGGGCCCTCTAGCCCCCTACGAGCAGTACTTC. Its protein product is CASSFGTLGPLAPYEQYF. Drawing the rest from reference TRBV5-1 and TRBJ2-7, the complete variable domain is KAGVTQTPRYLIKTRGQQVTLSCSPISGHRSVSWYQQTPGQGLQFLFEYFSETQRNKGNFPGRFSGRQFSNSRSEMNVSTLELGDSALYLCASSFGTLGPLAPYEQYFGPGTRLTVT.

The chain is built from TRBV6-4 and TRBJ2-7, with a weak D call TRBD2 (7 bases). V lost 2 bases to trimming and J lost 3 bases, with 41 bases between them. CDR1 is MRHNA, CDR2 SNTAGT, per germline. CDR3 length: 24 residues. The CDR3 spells CASSDTAFHKRGLGGGATNYEQYF. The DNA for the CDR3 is TGTGCCAGCAGTGACACGGCCTTCCACAAAAGGGGCCTAGGCGGGGGCGCCACAAACTACGAGCAGTACTTC.

CDR3 bases: TGTGCCATCAGTGAGTCGTTCCATAGGGCGCCTTTCAACAATGAGCAGTTCTTC. The encoded protein is CAISESFHRAPFNNEQFF. The V and J genes are TRBV10-3 and TRBJ2-1; D is ambiguous. Trimming left V 0 bases short and J 5 bases short, with 20 bases between. This CDR3 contains 18 residues. Germline V gene data show CDR1 as ENHRY and CDR2 as SYGVKD.

CDR3 residues: CASSSLTSGDQETQYF. CDR3 in DNA: TGTGCCAGCAGCTCCCTGACTAGCGGGGACCAAGAGACCCAGTACTTC. The rearrangement uses TRBV13 and TRBJ2-5, with 11 bases identical to TRBD2. J gave up 0 bases and V 4 bases, and 4 bases lay outside the gene matches. Germline values: CDR1 PRHDT, CDR2 FYEKMQ (reference sequence). This CDR3 is 16 amino acids long. The full variable domain, rest sourced from reference TRBV13 and TRBJ2-5, is AAGVIQSPRHLIKEKRETATLKCYPIPRHDTVYWYQQGPGQDPQFLISFYEKMQSDKGSIPDRFSAQQFSDYHSELNMSSLELGDSALYFCASSSLTSGDQETQYFGPGTRLLVL.

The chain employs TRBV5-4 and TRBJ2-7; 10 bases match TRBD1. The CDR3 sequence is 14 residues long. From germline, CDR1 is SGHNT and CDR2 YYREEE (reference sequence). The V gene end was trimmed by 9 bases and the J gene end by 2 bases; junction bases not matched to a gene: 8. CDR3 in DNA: TGTGCCATAGCGTGGGACAGGGGAACCTACGAGCAGTACTTC. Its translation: CAIAWDRGTYEQYF. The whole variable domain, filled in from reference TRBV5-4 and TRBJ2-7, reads ETGVTQSPTHLIKTRGQQVTLRCSSQSGHNTVSWYQQALGQGPQFIFQYYREEENGRGNFPPRFSGLQFPNYSSELNVNALELDDSALYLCAIAWDRGTYEQYFGPGTRLTVT.

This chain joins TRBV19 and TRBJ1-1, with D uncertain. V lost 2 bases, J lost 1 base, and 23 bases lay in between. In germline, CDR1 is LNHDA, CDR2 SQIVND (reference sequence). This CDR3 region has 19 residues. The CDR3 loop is CASSILVGSWGRENTEAFF. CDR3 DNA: TGTGCCAGTAGTATATTAGTGGGGAGCTGGGGTAGGGAGAACACTGAAGCTTTCTTT.

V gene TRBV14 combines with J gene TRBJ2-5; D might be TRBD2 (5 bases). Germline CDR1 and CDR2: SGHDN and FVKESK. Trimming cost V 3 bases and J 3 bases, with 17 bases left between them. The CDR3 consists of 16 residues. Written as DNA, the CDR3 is TGTGCCAGCAGCCAGTCGTCGGGCGGAGGAGAAGAGACCCAGTACTTC. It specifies CASSQSSGGGEETQYF.

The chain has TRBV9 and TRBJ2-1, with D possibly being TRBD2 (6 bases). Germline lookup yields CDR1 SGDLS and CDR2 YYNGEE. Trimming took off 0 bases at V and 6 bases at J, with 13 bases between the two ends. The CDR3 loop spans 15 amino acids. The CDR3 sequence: CASSVGGRPVNEQFF. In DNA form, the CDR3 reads TGTGCCAGCAGCGTAGGGGGGAGGCCGGTCAATGAGCAGTTCTTC.

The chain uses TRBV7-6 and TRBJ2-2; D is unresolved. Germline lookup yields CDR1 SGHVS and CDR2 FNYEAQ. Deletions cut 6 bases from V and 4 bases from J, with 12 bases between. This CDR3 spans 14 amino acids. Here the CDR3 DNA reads TGTGCCAGCAGTTTCGGACGGTCCACCGGGGAGCTGTTTTTT. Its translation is CASSFGRSTGELFF.

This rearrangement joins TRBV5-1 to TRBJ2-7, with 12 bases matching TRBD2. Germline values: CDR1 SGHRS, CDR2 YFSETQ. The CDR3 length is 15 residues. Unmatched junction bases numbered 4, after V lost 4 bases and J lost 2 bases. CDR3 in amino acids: CASSLSSGRAYEQYF. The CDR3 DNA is TGCGCCAGCAGCCTCTCTAGCGGGAGGGCCTACGAGCAGTACTTC.

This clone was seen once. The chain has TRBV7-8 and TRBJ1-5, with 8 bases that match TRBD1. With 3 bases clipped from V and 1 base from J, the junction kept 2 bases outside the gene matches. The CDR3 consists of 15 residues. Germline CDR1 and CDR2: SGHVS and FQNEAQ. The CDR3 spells CASSFGQGSNQPQHF. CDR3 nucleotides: TGTGCCAGCAGCTTCGGACAGGGAAGCAATCAGCCCCAGCATTTT.

The CDR3 DNA reads TGTGCCAGCAGTGTCGGTAGCGCCTACAATCATGAGCAGTTCTTC. Translating gives CASSVGSAYNHEQFF. This sequence joins TRBV6-1 and TRBJ2-1; perhaps TRBD2 as D (5 bases). Per the germline V gene, CDR1 is MNHNS and CDR2 is SASEGT. The CDR3 sequence is 15 residues long. V dropped 4 bases and J dropped 8 bases, with 18 bases sitting between them.

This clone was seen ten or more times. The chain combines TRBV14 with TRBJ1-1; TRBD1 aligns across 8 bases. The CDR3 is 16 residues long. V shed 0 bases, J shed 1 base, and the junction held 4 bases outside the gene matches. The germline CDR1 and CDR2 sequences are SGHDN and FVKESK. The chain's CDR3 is CASSQDMGTGNTEAFF. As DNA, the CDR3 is TGTGCCAGCAGCCAAGATATGGGGACAGGGAACACTGAAGCTTTCTTT.

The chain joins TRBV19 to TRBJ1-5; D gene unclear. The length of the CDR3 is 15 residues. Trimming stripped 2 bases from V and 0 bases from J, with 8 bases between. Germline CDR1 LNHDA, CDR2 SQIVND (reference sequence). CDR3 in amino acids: CASSITDYSNQPQHF. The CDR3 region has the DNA TGTGCCAGTAGTATAACAGACTATAGCAATCAGCCCCAGCATTTT.

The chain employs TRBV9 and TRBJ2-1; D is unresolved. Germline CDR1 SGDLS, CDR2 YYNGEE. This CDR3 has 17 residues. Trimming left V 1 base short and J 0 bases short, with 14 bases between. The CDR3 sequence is CASSVKIGRSSYNEQFF. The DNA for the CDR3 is TGTGCCAGCAGCGTAAAAATAGGCAGGTCCTCCTACAATGAGCAGTTCTTC.

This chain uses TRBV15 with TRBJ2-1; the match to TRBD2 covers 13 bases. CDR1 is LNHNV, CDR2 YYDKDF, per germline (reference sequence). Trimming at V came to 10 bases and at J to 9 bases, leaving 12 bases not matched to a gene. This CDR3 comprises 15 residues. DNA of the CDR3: TGTGCCATCGACCCGGGACTAGCGGGAACGGGTGAGCAGTTCTTC. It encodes CAIDPGLAGTGEQFF.

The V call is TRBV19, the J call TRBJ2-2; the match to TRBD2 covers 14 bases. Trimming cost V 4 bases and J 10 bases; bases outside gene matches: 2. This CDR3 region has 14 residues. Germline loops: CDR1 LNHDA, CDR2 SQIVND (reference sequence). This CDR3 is CASSRTSGRPELFF. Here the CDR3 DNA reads TGTGCCAGTAGTAGGACTAGCGGGAGGCCGGAGCTGTTTTTT.

The CDR3 DNA reads as TGTGCCAGTAGTATAGGGCGAGCGGGAAACACCGGGGAGCTGTTTTTT. It yields the protein CASSIGRAGNTGELFF. The chain joins TRBV19 to TRBJ2-2; 7 nucleotides agree with TRBD2. Germline CDR1 LNHDA, CDR2 SQIVND (reference sequence). V gave up 1 base and J gave up 2 bases; unmatched junction bases: 4. This CDR3 is 16 amino acids long.

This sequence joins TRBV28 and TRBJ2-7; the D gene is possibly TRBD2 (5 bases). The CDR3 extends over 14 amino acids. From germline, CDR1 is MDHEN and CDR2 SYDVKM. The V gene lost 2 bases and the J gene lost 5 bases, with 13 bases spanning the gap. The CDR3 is CASSLLGKEDEQYF. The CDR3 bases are TGTGCCAGCAGTTTACTCGGGAAGGAGGACGAGCAGTACTTC.

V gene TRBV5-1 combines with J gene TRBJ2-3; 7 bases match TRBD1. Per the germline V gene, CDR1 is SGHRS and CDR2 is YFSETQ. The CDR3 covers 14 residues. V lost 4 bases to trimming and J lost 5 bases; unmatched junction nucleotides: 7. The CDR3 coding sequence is TGCGCCAGCAGCGCCGACAGGGTGAAAGATACGCAGTATTTT. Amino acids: CASSADRVKDTQYF. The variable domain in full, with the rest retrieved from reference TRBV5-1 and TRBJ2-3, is KAGVTQTPRYLIKTRGQQVTLSCSPISGHRSVSWYQQTPGQGLQFLFEYFSETQRNKGNFPGRFSGRQFSNSRSEMNVSTLELGDSALYLCASSADRVKDTQYFGPGTRLTVL.

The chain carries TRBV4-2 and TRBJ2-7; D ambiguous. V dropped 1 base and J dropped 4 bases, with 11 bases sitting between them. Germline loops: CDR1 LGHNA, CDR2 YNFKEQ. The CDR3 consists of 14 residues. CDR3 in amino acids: CASSQGGPSYEQYF. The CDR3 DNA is TGTGCCAGCAGCCAAGGGGGTCCAAGTTACGAGCAGTACTTC.

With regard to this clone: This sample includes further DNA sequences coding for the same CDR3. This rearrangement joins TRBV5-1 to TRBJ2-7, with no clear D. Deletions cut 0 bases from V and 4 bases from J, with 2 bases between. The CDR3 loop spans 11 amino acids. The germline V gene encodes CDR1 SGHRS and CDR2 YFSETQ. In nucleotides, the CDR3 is TGCGCCAGCAGCTTGGGGTACGAGCAGTACTTC. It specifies CASSLGYEQYF.

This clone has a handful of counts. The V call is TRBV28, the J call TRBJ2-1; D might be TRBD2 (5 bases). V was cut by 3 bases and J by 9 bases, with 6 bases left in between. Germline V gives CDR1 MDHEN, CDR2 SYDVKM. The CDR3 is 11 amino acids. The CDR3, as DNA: TGTGCCAGCAGTTTTGAGGGTGAGCAGTTCTTC. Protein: CASSFEGEQFF. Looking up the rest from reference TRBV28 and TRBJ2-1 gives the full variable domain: DVKVTQSSRYLVKRTGEKVFLECVQDMDHENMFWYRQDPGLGLRLIYFSYDVKMKEKGDIPEGYSVSREKKERFSLILESASTNQTSMYLCASSFEGEQFFGPGTRLTVL.